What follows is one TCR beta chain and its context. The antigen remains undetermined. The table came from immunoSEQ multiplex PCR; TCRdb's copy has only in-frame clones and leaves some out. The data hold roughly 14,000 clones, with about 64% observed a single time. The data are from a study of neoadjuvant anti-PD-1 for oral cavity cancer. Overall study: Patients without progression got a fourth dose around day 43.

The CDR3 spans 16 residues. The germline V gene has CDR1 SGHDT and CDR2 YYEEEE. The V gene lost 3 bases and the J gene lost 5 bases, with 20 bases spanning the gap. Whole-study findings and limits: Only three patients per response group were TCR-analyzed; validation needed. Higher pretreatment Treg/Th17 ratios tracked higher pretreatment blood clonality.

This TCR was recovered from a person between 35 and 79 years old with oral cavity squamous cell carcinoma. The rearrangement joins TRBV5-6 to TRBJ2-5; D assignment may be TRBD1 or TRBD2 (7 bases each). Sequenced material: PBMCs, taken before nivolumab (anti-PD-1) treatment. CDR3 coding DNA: TGTGCCAGCAGCTCATGGTGGGAGGGGGCAGGGGAGACCCAGTACTTC. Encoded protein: CASSSWWEGAGETQYF. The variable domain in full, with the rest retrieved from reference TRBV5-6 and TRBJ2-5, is DAGVTQSPTHLIKTRGQQVTLRCSPKSGHDTVSWYQQALGQGPQFIFQYYEEEERQRGNFPDRFSGHQFPNYSSELNVNALLLGDSALYLCASSSWWEGAGETQYFGPGTRLLVL.